One and the same sample provided the 31 T cell receptor beta chains below, sequenced in a study of cytomegalovirus exposure and HLA in healthy donors. The PCR was carried out with 60 Vbeta primers and 13 Jbeta primers. Data came from immunoSEQ multiplex PCR; TCRdb stores just in-frame clones and leaves some out. The table includes approximately 260,000 clones, about 83% detected once. Sequencing used PBMCs. The receptors derive from a woman between 40 and 55 years old in good health and CMV-seropositive.

The chain recombines TRBV27 with TRBJ1-2; weak D call: TRBD1 (6 bases). CDR3 length: 13 residues. The germline CDR1 and CDR2 sequences are MNHEY and SMNVEV (reference sequence). Between the trimmed V and J ends, which lost 6 bases and 2 bases, there was a span of 10 bases. The CDR3 is CASRYRENYGYTF. The CDR3 DNA is TGTGCCAGCAGGTACAGGGAAAACTATGGCTACACCTTC.

The chain links TRBV11-3 to TRBJ2-2, with 7 bases aligning to TRBD1. J was trimmed by 1 base and V by 5 bases; bases with no gene match: 4. Germline V lookup: CDR1 SGHNT, CDR2 YENEEA. The CDR3 loop spans 15 amino acids. CDR3 nucleotide sequence: TGTGCCAGCAGCCCTAGACAGGGGAACACCGGGGAGCTGTTTTTT. Its translation is CASSPRQGNTGELFF.

The CDR3 here is CASRSAHEQYF. The CDR3 region has the DNA TGTGCCAGCCGTAGCGCCCACGAGCAGTACTTC. The chain is built from TRBV28 and TRBJ2-7; possible D gene TRBD2, 5 bases. Germline values: CDR1 MDHEN, CDR2 SYDVKM. This CDR3 contains 11 residues. V dropped 8 bases and J dropped 5 bases, with 10 bases sitting between them.

Turning to this clone: This sample also contains other DNA sequences that code for the same CDR3. The chain couples TRBV11-3 to TRBJ2-3, with a possible D match to TRBD2 (6 bases). From germline, CDR1 is SGHNT and CDR2 YENEEA. V was trimmed by 3 bases and J by 0 bases, leaving 7 bases between them. This CDR3 has 14 amino acids. The CDR3 is CASSLGGSTDTQYF. CDR3 DNA: TGTGCCAGCAGCTTGGGGGGAAGCACAGATACGCAGTATTTT.

This clone appeared a single time. J is TRBJ2-3 and V is TRBV7-9; D is possibly TRBD2 (5 bases). There are 14 residues in the CDR3. V lost 6 bases and J lost 0, with 10 bases in between. Per the germline V gene, CDR1 is SEHNR and CDR2 is FQNEAQ (reference sequence). Here the CDR3 DNA reads TGTGCCAGCAGGGATGAGGGCAGCACAGATACGCAGTATTTT. Translation: CASRDEGSTDTQYF.

The V and J genes are TRBV30 and TRBJ1-1, with D uncertain. CDR1 is GTSNPN and CDR2 is SVGIG in the germline V gene (reference sequence). The ends were cut back, 0 bases at V and 1 base at J, with 6 bases in the middle. The CDR3 totals 13 residues. CDR3 nucleotide sequence: TGTGCCTGGAGTGTCTCCTCGAACACTGAAGCTTTCTTT. Encoded protein: CAWSVSSNTEAFF.

The chain carries TRBV4-1 and TRBJ2-5, with 10 positions matching TRBD2. J lost 4 bases, V lost 0 bases, and 8 bases had no gene match. The CDR3 runs 17 residues. The germline gives CDR1 MGHRA, CDR2 YSYEKL. The CDR3 loop is CASSQDGLAGARETQYF. The CDR3 bases are TGCGCCAGCAGCCAAGATGGTCTAGCGGGAGCGAGAGAGACCCAGTACTTC.

J is TRBJ2-1 and V is TRBV7-9; TRBD2 is a possible D gene (6 bases). The CDR3 is 17 amino acids. Trimming took 5 bases from V and 0 from J, leaving 17 bases between them. The germline V gene has CDR1 SEHNR and CDR2 FQNEAQ (reference sequence). The CDR3 protein is CASSPWPSGSSYNEQFF. The CDR3 bases are TGTGCCAGCAGCCCCTGGCCCTCCGGGAGCTCCTACAATGAGCAGTTCTTC.

The chain employs TRBV6-1 and TRBJ1-2; D perhaps matches TRBD1 (6 bases). Germline lookup yields CDR1 MNHNS and CDR2 SASEGT. Trimming took 2 bases from V and 6 from J, leaving 16 bases between them. The CDR3 consists of 15 residues. CDR3 loop: CASSETGSEVDGYTF. In nucleotides, the CDR3 is TGTGCCAGCAGTGAAACAGGGTCAGAGGTGGATGGCTACACCTTC.

The chain joins TRBV15 to TRBJ2-5; 7 bases match TRBD2. This CDR3 is built from 14 residues. With 3 bases clipped from V and 7 bases from J, the junction kept 8 bases outside the gene matches. Germline V gives CDR1 LNHNV, CDR2 YYDKDF (reference sequence). The CDR3 DNA reads as TGTGCCACCAGCAGGATTAGCGGGTGGGGGACCCAGTACTTC. As protein: CATSRISGWGTQYF.

This chain's CDR3 is CASRRGLSAFF. DNA for the CDR3: TGTGCCAGCAGGAGAGGCCTTTCGGCTTTCTTT. J is TRBJ1-1 and V is TRBV6-5; D uncertain. Germline V gene lookup returns CDR1 MNHEY and CDR2 SVGAGI. V lost 6 bases, J lost 11 bases, and 13 bases lay in between. This CDR3 spans 11 amino acids.

This chain connects TRBV19 to TRBJ1-2, with D unclear. From germline, CDR1 is LNHDA and CDR2 SQIVND (reference sequence). Trimming stripped 5 bases from V and 5 bases from J, with 12 bases between. This CDR3 comprises 13 residues. DNA of the CDR3: TGTGCCAGTAGTGTAGGTCTATCGTATGGCTACACCTTC. It is translated as CASSVGLSYGYTF.

In its sample, this clone was seen a few times. The V and J genes are TRBV12-1 and TRBJ1-2; TRBD1 is taken as the D call from the table, unchecked against the DNA. TRBV12-1 is a pseudogene locus. CDR3 length equals 13 residues. DNA for the CDR3: TGTGCCAGCAGGGGACAGGGACGGTATGGCTACACCTTC. Protein: CASRGQGRYGYTF.

This chain links TRBV6-5 with TRBJ2-2; D unresolved. V shed 8 bases and J shed 1 base, with 5 bases lying between them. CDR3 length: 12 amino acids. Germline V CDR1 and CDR2: MNHEY, SVGAGI. The CDR3 bases are TGTGCCAGCCTAGGGAACACCGGGGAGCTGTTTTTT. Amino acid sequence: CASLGNTGELFF.

V is TRBV7-2 and J is TRBJ2-5; D perhaps matches TRBD2 (6 bases). V lost 3 bases and J 1 base, leaving 21 bases between the germline ends. Germline CDR1 and CDR2: SGHTA and FQGNSA. The CDR3 covers 18 residues. Written as DNA, the CDR3 is TGTGCCAGCAGCTTGTATCCGAGCCGGGACTCCATCCAAGAGACCCAGTACTTC. It encodes CASSLYPSRDSIQETQYF.

The CDR3 region has the DNA TGTGCCAGTCAACGGGAGCCCTCCTACGAGCAGTACTTC. It yields the protein CASQREPSYEQYF. The chain uses TRBV11-3 and TRBJ2-7, with D tentatively TRBD2 (6 bases). This CDR3 is 13 amino acids long. Looked up from germline, CDR1 is SGHNT and CDR2 is YENEEA. Trimming cost V 9 bases and J 0 bases, with 12 bases left between them.

The chain is built from TRBV9 and TRBJ1-4; 8 bases map to TRBD1. V lost 0 bases and J lost 11; bases outside the gene matches: 9. Germline assignment: CDR1 SGDLS and CDR2 YYNGEE. This CDR3 is 15 amino acids long. The CDR3 DNA is TGTGCCAGCAGCGTAGAAGTGGCAGGGGGCGTGAAACTGTTTTTT. Translation: CASSVEVAGGVKLFF.

In this sample, this clone turned up a few times. The chain combines TRBV25-1 with TRBJ2-2, with D unclear. The V end was cut by 4 bases, the J end by 5 bases, with 5 bases between. CDR1 MGHDK and CDR2 SYGVNS come from the germline V gene. The CDR3 sequence is 12 residues long. The DNA for the CDR3 is TGTGCCAGCAGTGTCTTGACCGGGGAGCTGTTTTTT. This sequence encodes CASSVLTGELFF.

The V gene is TRBV9, the J gene TRBJ1-4; D perhaps matches TRBD1 (5 bases). V lost 4 bases and J 6 bases, leaving 16 bases between the germline ends. This CDR3 region has 15 residues. In germline, CDR1 is SGDLS, CDR2 YYNGEE. The CDR3 loop is CASSPREGLYEKLFF. CDR3 sequence (DNA): TGTGCCAGCAGCCCACGGGAGGGGCTTTATGAAAAACTGTTTTTT.

This clone was detected a few times. The V gene is TRBV20-1, the J gene TRBJ1-5, with D uncertain. The CDR3 consists of 11 residues. Trimming removed 6 bases from V and 3 bases from J, with 6 bases in between. Germline V gene lookup returns CDR1 DFQATT and CDR2 SNEGSKA (reference sequence). The CDR3 DNA follows: TGCAGTGCCACAGACAATCAGCCCCAGCATTTT. Protein sequence: CSATDNQPQHF.

The chain couples TRBV5-4 to TRBJ2-1, with 14 bases matching TRBD2. The CDR3 extends over 16 amino acids. Germline trimming cut 2 bases from V and 7 bases from J; bases unmatched to any gene: 5. Germline CDR1 and CDR2: SGHNT and YYREEE (reference sequence). CDR3: CASSFPGLAGVNEQFF. The DNA for the CDR3 is TGTGCCAGCAGCTTTCCGGGACTAGCGGGAGTAAATGAGCAGTTCTTC.

V and J are TRBV18 and TRBJ1-5; possible D gene TRBD1, 6 bases. The CDR3 length is 15 residues. CDR1 and CDR2 from the germline V gene are KGHSH and LQKENI. V lost 6 bases, J lost 7 bases, and 19 bases lay in between. The CDR3 region is CASSPGGPTGQPQHF. CDR3 coding DNA: TGTGCCAGCTCCCCCGGGGGGCCGACAGGACAGCCCCAGCATTTT.

The chain carries TRBV9 and TRBJ2-1, with a weak D call TRBD2 (6 bases). In germline, CDR1 is SGDLS, CDR2 YYNGEE. There are 16 residues in the CDR3. Trimming left V 4 bases short and J 9 bases short, with 23 bases between. In nucleotides, the CDR3 is TGTGCCAGCAGCCCACTCGGAGGGAGGCTGACGGTTGAGCAGTTCTTC. This translates into CASSPLGGRLTVEQFF.

This clone is a singleton in its sample. CDR3 sequence: CASSFSLGRGRDKTYEQYF. The CDR3 DNA follows: TGTGCCAGCAGTTTTTCTCTCGGACGTGGGAGGGATAAAACCTACGAGCAGTACTTC. The V call is TRBV28, the J call TRBJ2-7; 7 nucleotides align to TRBD2. This CDR3 region has 19 residues. V trimming: 3 bases; J trimming: 2 bases; junction bases outside the gene matches: 19. Germline values: CDR1 MDHEN, CDR2 SYDVKM.

Only a few counts were recorded for this clone. The chain has TRBV19 and TRBJ1-5; perhaps TRBD1 as D (5 bases). With 7 bases removed from V and 0 bases from J, the gap between germline ends came to 10 bases. The germline V gene encodes CDR1 LNHDA and CDR2 SQIVND (reference sequence). This CDR3 has 14 residues. The CDR3 bases are TGTGCCAGTAATTCAGGGAATAGCAATCAGCCCCAGCATTTT. Its translation is CASNSGNSNQPQHF.

The chain carries TRBV28 and TRBJ2-1, with TRBD1 matching 8 bases. Looked up from germline, CDR1 is MDHEN and CDR2 is SYDVKM. The V segment lost 5 bases and the J segment 5 bases; nucleotides outside the gene matches: 14. The CDR3 extends over 17 amino acids. This chain's CDR3 is CASSPPVRTGWDNEQFF. The CDR3 bases are TGTGCCAGCAGTCCCCCCGTCAGGACAGGGTGGGACAATGAGCAGTTCTTC.

The V and J genes are TRBV10-3 and TRBJ2-1; D possibly corresponds to TRBD1 (5 bases). V lost 4 bases and J 5 bases, leaving 9 bases between the germline ends. The CDR3 contains 13 residues. Germline CDR1 and CDR2: ENHRY and SYGVKD. CDR3 sequence: CAISAGNNNEQFF. For the CDR3, the DNA is TGTGCCATCAGTGCAGGGAACAACAATGAGCAGTTCTTC.

This chain connects TRBV27 to TRBJ1-5, with unresolved D. V lost 5 bases to trimming and J lost 0 bases, with 8 bases between them. From germline, CDR1 is MNHEY and CDR2 SMNVEV (reference sequence). The CDR3 is 14 residues long. CDR3 nucleotides: TGTGCCAGCAGTGGCACACGTAGCAATCAGCCCCAGCATTTT. Translating gives CASSGTRSNQPQHF.

The chain couples TRBV6-1 to TRBJ1-2; 9 nucleotides align to TRBD1. Unmatched junction bases numbered 9, after V lost 1 base and J lost 6 bases. Germline lookup yields CDR1 MNHNS and CDR2 SASEGT. This CDR3 comprises 16 residues. CDR3 bases: TGTGCCAGCAGTGAAGAGCTGGGGGGACAGGGCCATGGCTACACCTTC. The encoded protein is CASSEELGGQGHGYTF.

The chain combines TRBV28 with TRBJ2-2; D not certain. The V gene lost 5 bases and the J gene lost 5 bases, with 6 bases spanning the gap. The CDR3 runs to 12 residues. The germline CDR1 and CDR2 sequences are MDHEN and SYDVKM. CDR3 bases: TGTGCCAGCAGTGACTGGACCGGGGAGCTGTTTTTT. This encodes CASSDWTGELFF.

The rearrangement links TRBV19 to TRBJ2-7, with 8 bases identical to TRBD1. This CDR3 region has 17 residues. The germline gives CDR1 LNHDA, CDR2 SQIVND (reference sequence). The trim removed 2 bases at V and 6 bases at J, leaving 15 bases unmatched. CDR3 region: CASSIRLGAGGFFEQYF. The CDR3 DNA is TGTGCCAGTAGTATAAGATTGGGGGCAGGGGGCTTCTTCGAGCAGTACTTC.